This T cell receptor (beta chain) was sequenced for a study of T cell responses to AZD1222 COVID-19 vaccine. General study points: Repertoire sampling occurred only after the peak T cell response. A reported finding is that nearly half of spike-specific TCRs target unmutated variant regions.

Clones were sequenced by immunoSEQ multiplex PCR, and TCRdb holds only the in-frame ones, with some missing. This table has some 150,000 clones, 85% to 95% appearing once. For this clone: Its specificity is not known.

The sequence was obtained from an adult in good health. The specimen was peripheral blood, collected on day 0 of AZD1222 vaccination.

Written as DNA, the CDR3 is TGTGCCAGCAGCGTAGGTGGCAGCTCCCATTTGAACACTGAAGCTTTCTTT. Encoded protein: CASSVGGSSHLNTEAFF. The genes are TRBV9 and TRBJ1-1; D ambiguous. Germline V gene data show CDR1 as SGDLS and CDR2 as YYNGEE. Trimming removed 0 bases at V and 0 bases at J, with 15 bases between. This CDR3 spans 17 amino acids.